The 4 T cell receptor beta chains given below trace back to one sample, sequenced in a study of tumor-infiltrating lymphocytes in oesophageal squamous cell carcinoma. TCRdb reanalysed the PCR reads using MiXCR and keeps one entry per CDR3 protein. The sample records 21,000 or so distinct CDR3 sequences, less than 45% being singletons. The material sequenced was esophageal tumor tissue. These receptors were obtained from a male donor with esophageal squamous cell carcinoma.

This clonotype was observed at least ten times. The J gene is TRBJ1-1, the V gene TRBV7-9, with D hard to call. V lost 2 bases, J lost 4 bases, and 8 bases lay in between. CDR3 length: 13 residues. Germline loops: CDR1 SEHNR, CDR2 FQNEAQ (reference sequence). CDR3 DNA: TGTGCCAGCAGCTTAAACCATATCACTGAAGCTTTCTTT. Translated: CASSLNHITEAFF.

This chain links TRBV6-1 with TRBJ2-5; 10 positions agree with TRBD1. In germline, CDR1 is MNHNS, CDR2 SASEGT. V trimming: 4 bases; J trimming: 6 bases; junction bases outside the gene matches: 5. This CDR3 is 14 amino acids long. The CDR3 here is CASSGDRGVKTQYF. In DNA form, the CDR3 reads TGTGCCAGCAGTGGGGACAGGGGAGTGAAGACCCAGTACTTC.

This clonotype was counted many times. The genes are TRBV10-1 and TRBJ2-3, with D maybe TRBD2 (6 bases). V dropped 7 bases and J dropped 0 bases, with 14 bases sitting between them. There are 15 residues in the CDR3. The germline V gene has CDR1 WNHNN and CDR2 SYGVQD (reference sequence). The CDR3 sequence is CASTVAETSTDTQYF. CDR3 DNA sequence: TGCGCCAGCACGGTAGCGGAAACTAGCACAGATACGCAGTATTTT.

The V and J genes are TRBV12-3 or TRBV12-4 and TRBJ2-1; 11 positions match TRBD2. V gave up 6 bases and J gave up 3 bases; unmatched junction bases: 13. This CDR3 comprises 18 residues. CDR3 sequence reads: CASSSLGASGRYYNEQFF. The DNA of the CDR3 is TGTGCCAGCAGCTCTTTGGGGGCTAGCGGGAGGTACTACAATGAGCAGTTCTTC.